This TCR beta chain stems from a study of blood T cell repertoires in COVID-19 (dated by TCRdb to the early 2020s). For context, the study as a whole: Samples from collaborators originated in the United States, Italy and Spain and spanned both the acute and convalescent phases of COVID-19. The samples were drawn from the first 160 participants of the ongoing ImmuneRACE study and from over 950 subjects provided by 6 global collaborators. The repertoires were released in a freely available public database intended as a resource for research on the immune response to SARS-CoV-2. Where available, HLA class I and class II types were obtained from metadata supplied by the sample provider rather than from assay-based typing. Sample metadata almost always included a de-identified subject ID, COVID-19 status, age in years and sex. The prospective study material was composed of cDNA or gDNA derived from T cells, B-cell-depleted T cells, or PBMCs. Deeply sampled blood TCRbeta repertoires from subjects exposed to, actively infected with, or recovered from COVID-19 were included in the dataset. Broad study findings and their caveats: Clinical and demographic metadata were provided uncurated, with the amount varying by source and participant.

The immunoSEQ Assay, a bias-controlled multiplex PCR, was used to amplify TCRbeta CDR3 regions from genomic DNA. The source study handled its data this way. Within the assay, amplification of reference gene primers was used to estimate how many nucleated cells each sample contained. To quantify the absolute abundance of each unique TCRbeta CDR3 rearrangement, sequence reads were collapsed and filtered. For each sample, productive Simpson clonality was calculated as the square root of Simpson's diversity index over productive rearrangements. In its TCRdb copy, this immuneACCESS table keeps in-frame sequences only and misses some clones. Where compared with another copy, unresolved V genes explain less than half of these, and the others have no known cause. V, J and clone size are those of that table, while D and trimming were read from the DNA. This sample gives roughly 300,000 clones in total; 87% of them show up just once. Roughly 1.6% of the sample belongs to the ten largest clones.

About this clone itself: Its antigen specificity is not known. Base qualities are not provided; no much larger clone lies one nucleotide away.

Another Seattle source contributed samples from volunteer blood donors who had recovered from COVID-19. Collaborating institutions collected whole blood in K2EDTA tubes following their own protocols. For TCRbeta analysis, collaborator samples were shipped as frozen whole blood, as isolated PBMCs, or as DNA extracted from either sample type. Including the terminal cysteine and phenylalanine, the CDR3 comprises 14 residues. Only the CDR3 part of the read is kept: 42 bases, read in frame from the first base. V gives up 5 bases and J gives up 5 bases, and the segment between their germline ends measures 15 bases. CDR1 and CDR2 (SGHAT, FQNNGV) derive from the germline V gene.

This receptor was identified in a middle-aged woman who had recovered from COVID-19. The material sequenced was peripheral blood. The rearranged chain carries TRBV11-2 and TRBJ1-1; a weak D assignment points to TRBD1 (6 bases agree). The bases are TGTGCCAGCAGCCTTCGATGGGGGCTGACTGAAGCTTTCTTT. The encoded protein is CASSLRWGLTEAFF.